One and the same sample provided the 31 T cell receptor beta chains below, sequenced in a study of cytomegalovirus exposure and HLA in healthy donors. Both 60 Vbeta primers and 13 Jbeta primers went into the PCR. This table comes from immunoSEQ multiplex PCR, and its TCRdb copy is limited to in-frame clones, with some not included. The sample records about 83,000 clones, over 60% being singletons. The specimen was PBMCs. The receptors come from a man aged 55 to 70 in good health and CMV-seronegative.

The gene calls are TRBV5-4 and TRBJ2-2, with 9 bases identical to TRBD1. V lost 4 bases to trimming and J lost 4 bases; unmatched junction nucleotides: 8. The germline gives CDR1 SGHNT, CDR2 YYREEE (reference sequence). This CDR3 has 16 amino acids. The CDR3, as DNA: TGTGCCAGCAGCAGCAAGCGGGACAGGGTCACCGGGGAGCTGTTTTTT. Its protein product is CASSSKRDRVTGELFF.

V gene TRBV19 combines with J gene TRBJ2-7, with 7 positions matching TRBD2. With 4 bases clipped from V and 4 bases from J, the junction kept 13 bases outside the gene matches. Germline V gives CDR1 LNHDA, CDR2 SQIVND (reference sequence). The CDR3 consists of 16 residues. The DNA for the CDR3 is TGTGCCAGTAGTAGGGACGCGGGGCCCGGGGGGTACGAGCAGTACTTC. Its translation: CASSRDAGPGGYEQYF.

CDR3 DNA sequence: TGTGCCAGCAGCTCAATACAGGGAGAATACGGTGAAAAACTGTTTTTT. This translates into CASSSIQGEYGEKLFF. The chain employs TRBV7-8 and TRBJ1-4, with D possibly TRBD1 on 6 matching bases. With 4 bases removed from V and 7 bases from J, the gap between germline ends came to 19 bases. Per the germline V gene, CDR1 is SGHVS and CDR2 is FQNEAQ. CDR3 length: 16 residues.

The rearrangement links TRBV7-3 to TRBJ2-2, with D tentatively TRBD1 (5 bases). The V gene lost 4 bases and the J gene lost 5 bases, with 17 bases spanning the gap. There are 16 residues in the CDR3. Germline V gives CDR1 SGHTA, CDR2 FQGTGA. DNA for the CDR3: TGTGCCAGCAGCTCCCAGCGACCCGCAGGGACCGGGGAGCTGTTTTTT. Encoded protein: CASSSQRPAGTGELFF.

This chain links TRBV18 with TRBJ2-3, with 7 bases fitting TRBD1. V trimming: 10 bases; J trimming: 6 bases; junction bases outside the gene matches: 13. Germline CDR1 is KGHSH and CDR2 is LQKENI. This CDR3 region has 14 residues. CDR3 region: CATQRTGGEDTQYF. In nucleotides, the CDR3 is TGTGCCACCCAAAGGACAGGTGGCGAGGATACGCAGTATTTT.

V gene TRBV9 combines with J gene TRBJ1-4; D is ambiguous. CDR1 is SGDLS, CDR2 YYNGEE, per germline. V gave up 0 bases and J gave up 0 bases, with 12 bases separating them. The CDR3 length is 17 residues. The CDR3 DNA reads as TGTGCCAGCAGCGTAGATGGGCAGGCAGCAACTAATGAAAAACTGTTTTTT. Translating it yields CASSVDGQAATNEKLFF.

Note on this clone: At one end the junction does not follow the germline gene, possibly because of a read error. The V and J genes are TRBV7-9 and TRBJ1-2, with a weak D call TRBD1 (6 bases). CDR1 is SEHNR and CDR2 is FQNEAQ in the germline V gene (reference sequence). There are 13 residues in the CDR3. The CDR3 sequence is CSSSLAGARGYTF. The CDR3 DNA reads TGTTCCAGCAGCTTAGCGGGGGCGCGCGGCTACACCTTC.

J is TRBJ2-1 and V is TRBV4-2, with TRBD2 as a possible D gene (7 bases). CDR3 length equals 15 residues. Between the trimmed V and J ends, which lost 4 bases and 5 bases, there was a span of 15 bases. Germline loops: CDR1 LGHNA, CDR2 YNFKEQ. The CDR3 DNA reads as TGTGCCAGCAGCCGCAGTGGGGGGGCCCACAATGAGCAGTTCTTC. Amino acids: CASSRSGGAHNEQFF.

A single count supports this clone. The genes are TRBV4-1 and TRBJ1-3; no firm D call. CDR1 is MGHRA and CDR2 is YSYEKL in the germline V gene. This CDR3 is built from 13 residues. V was clipped by 0 bases and J by 4 bases, with 4 bases between them. CDR3 DNA sequence: TGCGCCAGCAGCCAAGAACAGGGAAACACCATATATTTT. It yields the protein CASSQEQGNTIYF.

The chain uses TRBV6-5 and TRBJ1-2; 7 nucleotides agree with TRBD1. Unmatched junction bases numbered 5, after V lost 6 bases and J lost 4 bases. The CDR3 has 13 amino acids. Looked up from germline, CDR1 is MNHEY and CDR2 is SVGAGI. This chain's CDR3 is CASSIYRGYGYTF. Written as DNA, the CDR3 is TGTGCCAGCAGCATTTACAGGGGCTATGGCTACACCTTC.

The chain carries TRBV10-3 and TRBJ2-7, with TRBD2 matching over 7 bases. Per the germline V gene, CDR1 is ENHRY and CDR2 is SYGVKD. V shed 0 bases and J 7 bases; nucleotides not matched to a gene: 3. The CDR3 length is 13 residues. Written as DNA, the CDR3 is TGTGCCATCAGTGAGTCGGTGGGGGGGGAGCAGTACTTC. Translating gives CAISESVGGEQYF.

The chain recombines TRBV18 with TRBJ1-1; unclear D gene. The CDR3 consists of 13 residues. CDR1 is KGHSH, CDR2 LQKENI, per germline. V was pared by 1 base and J by 5 bases, with 8 bases between. CDR3 residues: CASSPRATTEAFF. The CDR3 DNA reads as TGTGCCAGCTCACCACGGGCGACGACTGAAGCTTTCTTT. Filled out from reference TRBV18 and TRBJ1-1, the complete variable domain reads NAGVMQNPRHLVRRRGQEARLRCSPMKGHSHVYWYRQLPEEGLKFMVYLQKENIIDESGMPKERFSAEFPKEGPSILRIQQVVRGDSAAYFCASSPRATTEAFFGQGTRLTVV.

The table lists this clone with a few counts. CDR3 DNA: TGTGCCAGCAAACTCAGGGGGCGGCTGGTGCATACGCAGTATTTT. Translated: CASKLRGRLVHTQYF. The V gene is TRBV7-8, the J gene TRBJ2-3; 8 bases are a match to TRBD1. Germline CDR1 SGHVS, CDR2 FQNEAQ. The CDR3 loop spans 15 amino acids. Losses at the gene ends were 7 bases for V and 7 bases for J; bases not matched to a gene: 13.

Concerning this clone: One junction end disagrees with the germline gene, perhaps due to a read error. The chain links TRBV20-1 to TRBJ1-1; D is perhaps TRBD1 (6 bases). Germline V gene lookup returns CDR1 DFQATT and CDR2 SNEGSKA (reference sequence). This CDR3 spans 11 amino acids. The CDR3, as DNA: TGCAATGCTATAAGGACAGAGGAAGCTTTCTTT. It encodes CNAIRTEEAFF.

This sequence joins TRBV30 and TRBJ1-4; 7 positions agree with TRBD1. The V and J ends lost 1 base and 4 bases, in that order; junction bases with no gene match: 6. The CDR3 covers 15 residues. Germline V gene data show CDR1 as GTSNPN and CDR2 as SVGIG (reference sequence). The CDR3 DNA sequence: TGTGCCTGGAGTGCCTGGACAGGATTTAATGAAAAACTGTTTTTT. As protein: CAWSAWTGFNEKLFF.

The chain recombines TRBV5-1 with TRBJ1-6, with TRBD1 matching over 8 bases. The V and J ends lost 0 bases and 9 bases, in that order; junction bases with no gene match: 8. The CDR3 length is 16 residues. The germline CDR1 and CDR2 sequences are SGHRS and YFSETQ. CDR3 sequence: CASSLDGQGNSSPLHF. CDR3 in DNA: TGCGCCAGCAGCTTGGACGGACAGGGAAATAGTTCACCCCTCCACTTT.

This clone has more than one count but fewer than ten. The V call is TRBV6-1, the J call TRBJ2-7; the match to TRBD1 covers 7 bases. In germline, CDR1 is MNHNS, CDR2 SASEGT. The ends lost 6 bases at V and 0 bases at J; junction bases unmatched: 5. This CDR3 region has 14 residues. The CDR3 region has the DNA TGTGCCAGCAGGAGACAGGGATCCTCCTACGAGCAGTACTTC. Translated, it gives CASRRQGSSYEQYF.

The chain recombines TRBV6-5 with TRBJ1-3; possible D gene TRBD1, 6 bases. This CDR3 has 16 amino acids. The V and J ends lost 0 bases and 8 bases respectively, with 17 bases between them. Germline loops: CDR1 MNHEY, CDR2 SVGAGI. Written as DNA, the CDR3 is TGTGCCAGCAGTTACTCGAGAACGGGGGGCCGGTACACCATATATTTT. Translation gives CASSYSRTGGRYTIYF.

The chain joins TRBV10-3 to TRBJ2-7; D is uncertain. Germline values: CDR1 ENHRY, CDR2 SYGVKD. Trimming shortened V by 0 bases and J by 6 bases, and 12 bases separated the two germline ends. The CDR3 length is 14 residues. CDR3 DNA: TGTGCCATCAGTGAGTCAGAACGTCCTAGCGAGCAGTACTTC. Its translation is CAISESERPSEQYF.

V gene TRBV19 combines with J gene TRBJ1-3; D ambiguous. This CDR3 is built from 12 residues. Germline V lookup: CDR1 LNHDA, CDR2 SQIVND (reference sequence). V lost 9 bases and J 4 bases, leaving 10 bases between the germline ends. The CDR3 region has the DNA TGTGCCAGCCACGGGTGGGGAAACACCATATATTTT. This gives the protein CASHGWGNTIYF.

The chain has TRBV6-5 and TRBJ2-7, with D possibly being TRBD1 (5 bases). The germline V gene encodes CDR1 MNHEY and CDR2 SVGAGI. The CDR3 totals 16 residues. V dropped 3 bases and J dropped 0 bases, with 15 bases sitting between them. The CDR3: CASSYSQGYLSYEQYF. CDR3 sequence (DNA): TGTGCCAGCAGTTATTCGCAGGGCTACCTCTCCTACGAGCAGTACTTC.

The rearrangement links TRBV7-9 to TRBJ1-5, with D maybe TRBD1 (6 bases). Germline values: CDR1 SEHNR, CDR2 FQNEAQ (reference sequence). This CDR3 region has 15 residues. V was clipped by 5 bases and J by 5 bases, with 16 bases between them. The CDR3 sequence is CASSPQTGQHQPQHF. CDR3 coding DNA: TGTGCCAGCAGCCCGCAGACAGGCCAACATCAGCCCCAGCATTTT. Full variable domain (remainder filled in from reference TRBV7-9 and TRBJ1-5): DTGVSQNPRHKITKRGQNVTFRCDPISEHNRLYWYRQTLGQGPEFLTYFQNEAQLEKSRLLSDRFSAERPKGSFSTLEIQRTEQGDSAMYLCASSPQTGQHQPQHFGDGTRLSIL.

The CDR3 nucleotides are TGTGCCAGCAGCCGCACAGGGTACGAGCAGTACTTC. Its translation: CASSRTGYEQYF. The chain recombines TRBV14 with TRBJ2-7; possibly TRBD1 for D (6 bases). The CDR3 consists of 12 residues. Trimming took 4 bases from V and 4 from J, leaving 8 bases between them. CDR1 SGHDN and CDR2 FVKESK come from the germline V gene. Supplemented by reference TRBV14 and TRBJ2-7, the full variable domain reads EAGVTQFPSHSVIEKGQTVTLRCDPISGHDNLYWYRRVMGKEIKFLLHFVKESKQDESGMPNNRFLAERTGGTYSTLKVQPAELEDSGVYFCASSRTGYEQYFGPGTRLTVT.

CDR3 nucleotides: TGTGCCAGCAGCGTAGGGGGGCCCACAGATACGCAGTATTTT. This sequence encodes CASSVGGPTDTQYF. The chain is built from TRBV9 and TRBJ2-3, with D tentatively TRBD1 (6 bases). The CDR3 covers 14 residues. The germline gives CDR1 SGDLS, CDR2 YYNGEE. V lost 0 bases, J lost 2 bases, and 7 bases lay in between.

The V and J genes are TRBV5-1 and TRBJ2-7, with 10 positions matching TRBD1. In germline, CDR1 is SGHRS, CDR2 YFSETQ. Trimming removed 3 bases from V and 2 bases from J; junction bases left unmatched: 5. CDR3 length: 15 residues. The CDR3 reads CASSWAGTGAYEQYF. The CDR3 DNA is TGCGCCAGCAGCTGGGCTGGGACAGGGGCCTACGAGCAGTACTTC. Filled out from reference TRBV5-1 and TRBJ2-7, the complete variable domain reads KAGVTQTPRYLIKTRGQQVTLSCSPISGHRSVSWYQQTPGQGLQFLFEYFSETQRNKGNFPGRFSGRQFSNSRSEMNVSTLELGDSALYLCASSWAGTGAYEQYFGPGTRLTVT.

The chain joins TRBV11-2 to TRBJ2-3; D gene unclear. The CDR3 has 14 amino acids. Germline V gene data show CDR1 as SGHAT and CDR2 as FQNNGV. V lost 5 bases and J lost 0, with 9 bases in between. CDR3 protein: CASSPLTSTDTQYF. For the CDR3, the DNA is TGTGCCAGCAGCCCCCTAACTAGCACAGATACGCAGTATTTT.

V is TRBV5-1 and J is TRBJ1-1; 8 bases match TRBD1. V lost 0 bases and J lost 5; bases outside the gene matches: 6. Looked up from germline, CDR1 is SGHRS and CDR2 is YFSETQ. The CDR3 is made up of 15 amino acids. CDR3 sequence (DNA): TGCGCCAGCAGCTTGGCAGGGGGCAGGGAGACTGAAGCTTTCTTT. The encoded protein is CASSLAGGRETEAFF.

The chain recombines TRBV7-9 with TRBJ2-6, with 10 positions matching TRBD1. This CDR3 has 16 amino acids. Germline-derived CDR1 and CDR2 are SEHNR and FQNEAQ (reference sequence). The J segment lost 1 base and the V segment lost 4 bases, leaving 1 base of the junction unmatched. CDR3 amino acids: CASSSGQGSGANVLTF. DNA of the CDR3: TGTGCCAGCAGCTCGGGACAGGGGTCTGGGGCCAACGTCCTGACTTTC. Drawing the rest from reference TRBV7-9 and TRBJ2-6, the complete variable domain is DTGVSQNPRHKITKRGQNVTFRCDPISEHNRLYWYRQTLGQGPEFLTYFQNEAQLEKSRLLSDRFSAERPKGSFSTLEIQRTEQGDSAMYLCASSSGQGSGANVLTFGAGSRLTVL.

In its sample, this clone was seen a few times. V gene TRBV4-2 combines with J gene TRBJ2-5; the match to TRBD2 covers 15 bases. From germline, CDR1 is LGHNA and CDR2 YNFKEQ. V lost 1 base to trimming and J lost 1 base; unmatched junction nucleotides: 1. The CDR3 is made up of 17 amino acids. CDR3 sequence (DNA): TGTGCCAGCAGCCAAGGGGGACTAGCGGGGGGCCAAGAGACCCAGTACTTC. Translation: CASSQGGLAGGQETQYF.

Turning to this clone: The same CDR3 can be traced to other DNA sequences in this sample. CDR3 protein: CASSPGAGNQPQHF. The CDR3 DNA reads as TGTGCCAGCTCACCAGGCGCCGGGAATCAGCCCCAGCATTTT. The J gene is TRBJ1-5, the V gene TRBV18; D is uncertain. CDR1 and CDR2 from the germline V gene are KGHSH and LQKENI. Between the trimmed V and J ends, which lost 2 bases and 4 bases, there was a span of 9 bases. This CDR3 has 14 residues.

This clone was counted a few times. The gene calls are TRBV5-4 and TRBJ1-1, with 8 bases matching TRBD1. Germline CDR1 reads SGHNT; CDR2 reads YYREEE (reference sequence). The CDR3 is made up of 13 amino acids. The V gene end was trimmed by 0 bases and the J gene end by 11 bases; junction bases not matched to a gene: 6. This chain's CDR3 is CASSLAGQGKAFF. CDR3 sequence (DNA): TGTGCCAGCAGCTTGGCCGGACAGGGAAAGGCTTTCTTT.